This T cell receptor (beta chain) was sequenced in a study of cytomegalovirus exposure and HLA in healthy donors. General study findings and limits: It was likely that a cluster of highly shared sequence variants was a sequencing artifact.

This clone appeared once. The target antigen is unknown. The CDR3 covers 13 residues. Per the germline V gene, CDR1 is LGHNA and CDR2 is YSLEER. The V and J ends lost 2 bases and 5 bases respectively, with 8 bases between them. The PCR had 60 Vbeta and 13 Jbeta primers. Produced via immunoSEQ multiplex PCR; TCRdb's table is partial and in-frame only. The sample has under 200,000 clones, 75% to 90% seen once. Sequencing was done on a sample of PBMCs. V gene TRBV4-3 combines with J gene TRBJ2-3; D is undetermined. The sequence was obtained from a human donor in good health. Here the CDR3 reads CASSQTPGDTQYF. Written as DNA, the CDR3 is TGCGCCAGCAGCCAAACCCCGGGAGATACGCAGTATTTT.